A single sample is the source of the 29 T cell receptor beta chains below, sequenced in a study of blood T cell repertoires in COVID-19. Profiled with immunoSEQ multiplex PCR; TCRdb holds only in-frame clones, not every one. The sample includes some 380,000 clones, around 87% of them seen just once. The sample taken for sequencing was PBMCs or T cells enriched from blood (not recorded which). These receptors came from a man aged 25 to 40 who had recovered from COVID-19.

The chain carries TRBV2 and TRBJ2-7, with D hard to call. Germline V gives CDR1 SNHLY, CDR2 FYNNEI. The germline V and J ends were trimmed by 5 bases and 1 base, with 9 bases remaining between them. The CDR3 consists of 13 residues. CDR3 nucleotides: TGTGCCAGCAGTCTGACACCTTCCTACGAGCAGTACTTC. It specifies CASSLTPSYEQYF.

The CDR3 loop is CASSPRTGLTNEKLFF. Here the CDR3 DNA reads TGTGCCAGCAGCCCCCGGACAGGGTTGACTAATGAAAAACTGTTTTTT. The V gene is TRBV11-2, the J gene TRBJ1-4, with 8 bases fitting TRBD1. The V gene's germline CDR1 is SGHAT and CDR2 FQNNGV. Trimming cost V 5 bases and J 2 bases; bases outside gene matches: 7. This CDR3 comprises 16 residues.

This clone showed up just a few times. The V call is TRBV5-1, the J call TRBJ1-1, with 9 nucleotides matching TRBD1. Germline V gene lookup returns CDR1 SGHRS and CDR2 YFSETQ. Unmatched junction bases numbered 5, after V lost 4 bases and J lost 1 base. The CDR3 runs to 15 residues. The CDR3 sequence is CASSPDRGPNTEAFF. CDR3 DNA sequence: TGCGCCAGCAGCCCGGACAGGGGACCGAACACTGAAGCTTTCTTT.

This chain joins TRBV2 and TRBJ2-5, with D hard to call. The CDR3 covers 15 residues. The germline gives CDR1 SNHLY, CDR2 FYNNEI. Trimming removed 4 bases from V and 1 base from J, with 13 bases in between. The CDR3 nucleotides read TGTGCCAGCAGTGGCCTAGTAGCCCTCCAAGAGACCCAGTACTTC. It translates to CASSGLVALQETQYF.

The CDR3 DNA is TGTGCCAGCAGTTGGGGCCAGGGTAACACTGAAGCTTTCTTT. Translating gives CASSWGQGNTEAFF. V gene TRBV6-2 or TRBV6-3 combines with J gene TRBJ1-1; possibly TRBD1 for D (5 bases). Trimming cost V 4 bases and J 2 bases, with 11 bases left between them. The CDR3 loop spans 14 amino acids. CDR1 and CDR2 from the germline V gene are MNHEY and SVGEGT.

The chain is built from TRBV20-1 and TRBJ1-2, with D possibly TRBD1 on 5 matching bases. CDR3 size: 11 residues. Germline CDR1 reads DFQATT; CDR2 reads SNEGSKA (reference sequence). CDR3 sequence: CNAGTLYGYTF. The DNA of the CDR3 is TGCAACGCCGGGACTCTCTATGGCTACACCTTC.

CDR3 residues: CASSSPDRGRREETQYF. Here the CDR3 DNA reads TGTGCCAGCAGCAGTCCCGACAGGGGGCGACGGGAAGAGACCCAGTACTTC. This chain links TRBV7-9 with TRBJ2-5, with 10 bases matching TRBD1. After removal of 5 bases from V and 3 bases from J, the junction contained 12 bases not matched to a gene. The CDR3 has 17 residues. CDR1 and CDR2 from the germline V gene are SEHNR and FQNEAQ (reference sequence).

The genes are TRBV2 and TRBJ1-6, with D tentatively TRBD1 (6 bases). Trimming stripped 4 bases from V and 1 base from J, with 14 bases between. Germline V gene data show CDR1 as SNHLY and CDR2 as FYNNEI. This CDR3 is 17 amino acids long. For the CDR3, the DNA is TGTGCCAGCAGTGCCCCCAGGGGCCGATCCTATAATTCACCCCTCCACTTT. Protein: CASSAPRGRSYNSPLHF.

This chain uses TRBV19 with TRBJ1-1; D possibly corresponds to TRBD1 (5 bases). Looked up from germline, CDR1 is LNHDA and CDR2 is SQIVND (reference sequence). CDR3 length equals 16 residues. Trimming pared 7 bases from V and 1 base from J, leaving 19 bases between. The CDR3 reads CASIYSPAQANTEAFF. CDR3 bases: TGTGCCAGTATATACAGTCCCGCACAGGCGAACACTGAAGCTTTCTTT. The full variable domain, its missing parts supplied by reference TRBV19 and TRBJ1-1, is DGGITQSPKYLFRKEGQNVTLSCEQNLNHDAMYWYRQDPGQGLRLIYYSQIVNDFQKGDIAEGYSVSREKKESFPLTVTSAQKNPTAFYLCASIYSPAQANTEAFFGQGTRLTVV.

Here the CDR3 reads CAINGRGTTGELFF. CDR3 bases: TGTGCCATCAACGGGAGGGGGACCACCGGGGAGCTGTTTTTT. This chain connects TRBV10-3 to TRBJ2-2; TRBD2 agrees at 8 bases. Looked up from germline, CDR1 is ENHRY and CDR2 is SYGVKD. V trimming: 7 bases; J trimming: 4 bases; junction bases outside the gene matches: 5. The CDR3 sequence is 14 residues long.

On this clone: An end of the junction does not agree with germline; a read error may underlie this. The genes are TRBV30 and TRBJ1-2, with 8 bases aligning to TRBD1. Germline CDR1 is GTSNPN and CDR2 is SVGIG (reference sequence). The CDR3 contains 11 residues. The CDR3 is CAWSVDRVKIF. CDR3 in DNA: TGTGCCTGGAGTGTGGACAGGGTTAAGATCTTC.

The chain uses TRBV5-1 and TRBJ1-1; D is possibly TRBD1 (6 bases). The CDR3 loop spans 15 amino acids. Trimming cost V 0 bases and J 7 bases, with 16 bases left between them. Germline V gene data show CDR1 as SGHRS and CDR2 as YFSETQ. The CDR3 coding sequence is TGCGCCAGCAGCTTGGGCACCGGGACAATGGGTGAAGCTTTCTTT. This sequence encodes CASSLGTGTMGEAFF.

The genes are TRBV11-2 and TRBJ2-3; D is unresolved. The germline CDR1 and CDR2 sequences are SGHAT and FQNNGV. The CDR3 runs to 12 residues. Trimming pared 0 bases from V and 12 bases from J, leaving 10 bases between. The DNA of the CDR3 is TGTGCCAGCAGCTTAGATGCGTCTTCTCAGTATTTT. Translated: CASSLDASSQYF.

This clone was picked up one time. The chain employs TRBV7-2 and TRBJ2-2; 8 bases match TRBD2. The CDR3 sequence is 15 residues long. Trimming cost V 7 bases and J 6 bases; bases outside gene matches: 10. CDR1 is SGHTA, CDR2 FQGNSA, per germline. The CDR3 spells CASIGGAGEAGELFF. The CDR3 nucleotides read TGTGCCAGCATCGGGGGGGCAGGGGAGGCCGGGGAGCTGTTTTTT.

This chain connects TRBV7-2 to TRBJ2-5, with 9 bases lining up with TRBD2. Germline CDR1 reads SGHTA; CDR2 reads FQGNSA. The CDR3 has 16 residues. Trimming cost V 4 bases and J 2 bases; bases outside gene matches: 8. CDR3 protein: CASSWPLAGEQETQYF. As DNA, the CDR3 is TGTGCCAGCAGCTGGCCGTTAGCGGGGGAACAAGAGACCCAGTACTTC.

The chain joins TRBV27 to TRBJ1-1; the match to TRBD1 covers 7 bases. The CDR3 extends over 18 amino acids. The ends lost 6 bases at V and 5 bases at J; junction bases unmatched: 21. Germline loops: CDR1 MNHEY, CDR2 SMNVEV (reference sequence). CDR3 in amino acids: CASSPHALGQSFWTEAFF. The CDR3 nucleotides are TGTGCCAGCAGCCCCCACGCATTGGGACAGTCATTTTGGACTGAAGCTTTCTTT.

The chain employs TRBV6-5 and TRBJ1-2, with D possibly TRBD1 on 6 matching bases. This CDR3 region has 15 residues. Trimming left V 0 bases short and J 7 bases short, with 15 bases between. Germline lookup yields CDR1 MNHEY and CDR2 SVGAGI. The CDR3, as DNA: TGTGCCAGCAGTTACTCCACAGGGATCTATGTTGGCTACACCTTC. Protein: CASSYSTGIYVGYTF.

This chain joins TRBV25-1 and TRBJ1-5; D is perhaps TRBD1 (5 bases). Trimming stripped 6 bases from V and 6 bases from J, with 15 bases between. Germline CDR1 is MGHDK and CDR2 is SYGVNS. There are 14 residues in the CDR3. The CDR3 sequence: CASSAPGGVQPQHF. CDR3 sequence (DNA): TGTGCCAGCAGCGCGCCGGGGGGGGTTCAGCCCCAGCATTTT.

V is TRBV15 and J is TRBJ2-5; 8 nucleotides agree with TRBD2. Germline V gives CDR1 LNHNV, CDR2 YYDKDF (reference sequence). V dropped 3 bases and J dropped 5; count of bases not matched to a gene: 14. The CDR3 extends over 17 amino acids. In nucleotides, the CDR3 is TGTGCCACCAGCAGCTCAAGGAGCGGGGGCCTGAGGGAGACCCAGTACTTC. Its translation is CATSSSRSGGLRETQYF.

The J gene is TRBJ2-1, the V gene TRBV5-1; 9 nucleotides match TRBD1. V trimming: 2 bases; J trimming: 7 bases; junction bases outside the gene matches: 7. The CDR3 consists of 15 residues. Germline V lookup: CDR1 SGHRS, CDR2 YFSETQ. The CDR3 region has the DNA TGCGCCAGCAGCTTTTCGGGACAGGGAGGTAATGAGCAGTTCTTC. Its translation is CASSFSGQGGNEQFF.

V gene TRBV10-3 combines with J gene TRBJ1-5; D may be TRBD1 (6 bases). This CDR3 has 15 residues. Trimming cost V 0 bases and J 6 bases, with 12 bases left between them. Germline loops: CDR1 ENHRY, CDR2 SYGVKD. The CDR3 bases are TGTGCCATCAGTGAGTCGGCAGGGGTACGTCAGCCCCAGCATTTT. Translating gives CAISESAGVRQPQHF.

The chain carries TRBV7-8 and TRBJ2-3, with D possibly being TRBD1 (5 bases). Germline CDR1 is SGHVS and CDR2 is FQNEAQ. The V end lost 5 bases, the J end lost 5 bases, and 8 bases lay between the germline ends. CDR3 length: 12 amino acids. In DNA, the CDR3 is TGTGCCAGCAGCCCGGACATAGATACGCAGTATTTT. It translates to CASSPDIDTQYF.

V is TRBV6-5 and J is TRBJ1-4; 8 bases match TRBD1. V lost 0 bases and J lost 6; bases outside the gene matches: 3. The CDR3 covers 15 residues. The germline V gene encodes CDR1 MNHEY and CDR2 SVGAGI. The CDR3 DNA reads TGTGCCAGCAGTTACTCGACAGGGGAAGATGAAAAACTGTTTTTT. It yields the protein CASSYSTGEDEKLFF.

This chain uses TRBV5-1 with TRBJ2-2, with D perhaps matching TRBD2 (5 bases). The CDR3 spans 14 residues. V was cut by 5 bases and J by 5 bases, with 13 bases left in between. Germline lookup yields CDR1 SGHRS and CDR2 YFSETQ. In DNA form, the CDR3 reads TGCGCCAGCAGTCCTGGGGAGTATACCGGGGAGCTGTTTTTT. Its translation is CASSPGEYTGELFF. Looking up the rest from reference TRBV5-1 and TRBJ2-2 gives the full variable domain: KAGVTQTPRYLIKTRGQQVTLSCSPISGHRSVSWYQQTPGQGLQFLFEYFSETQRNKGNFPGRFSGRQFSNSRSEMNVSTLELGDSALYLCASSPGEYTGELFFGEGSRLTVL.

The chain links TRBV11-3 to TRBJ2-1; no clear D gene. The germline V gene encodes CDR1 SGHNT and CDR2 YENEEA. The CDR3 totals 14 residues. V dropped 0 bases and J dropped 4 bases, with 7 bases sitting between them. The DNA of the CDR3 is TGTGCCAGCAGCTTAGATTCCAGGTACAATGAGCAGTTCTTC. Protein product: CASSLDSRYNEQFF.

The chain joins TRBV3-1 (or the pseudogene TRBV3-2) to TRBJ1-2, with D uncertain. The V gene lost 1 base and the J gene lost 0 bases, with 9 bases spanning the gap. The CDR3 extends over 15 amino acids. CDR1 LGHDT and CDR2 YNNKEL come from the germline V gene (reference sequence). CDR3 in amino acids: CASSQGTITNYGYTF. The CDR3 DNA reads TGTGCCAGCAGCCAAGGAACTATCACTAACTATGGCTACACCTTC.

This clone was found once. The chain combines TRBV27 with TRBJ2-7, with D perhaps matching TRBD1 (6 bases). V was shortened by 0 bases and J by 2 bases, with 8 bases between the two germline ends. This CDR3 has 14 amino acids. Germline CDR1 and CDR2: MNHEY and SMNVEV (reference sequence). CDR3 residues: CASSLSQGPYEQYF. CDR3 coding DNA: TGTGCCAGCAGTTTATCCCAGGGGCCCTACGAGCAGTACTTC.

This chain connects TRBV6-6 to TRBJ1-6; D is unclear. The CDR3 spans 21 residues. The ends were cut back, 6 bases at V and 0 bases at J, with 27 bases in the middle. Germline CDR1 is MNHNY and CDR2 is SVGAGI (reference sequence). This CDR3 is CASSSLDVTSGLSSYNSPLHF. The CDR3 DNA reads TGTGCCAGCAGCTCCTTAGACGTTACCTCGGGGTTAAGCTCCTATAATTCACCCCTCCACTTT.

The chain is built from TRBV7-9 and TRBJ1-1; tentatively, D is TRBD1 (5 bases). Looked up from germline, CDR1 is SEHNR and CDR2 is FQNEAQ (reference sequence). The CDR3 has 16 amino acids. The V and J ends lost 5 bases and 1 base respectively, with 17 bases between them. The DNA for the CDR3 is TGTGCCAGCAGCCCAAAAGGGGCAGGGTCGAACACTGAAGCTTTCTTT. This gives the protein CASSPKGAGSNTEAFF. The whole variable domain, filled in from reference TRBV7-9 and TRBJ1-1, reads DTGVSQNPRHKITKRGQNVTFRCDPISEHNRLYWYRQTLGQGPEFLTYFQNEAQLEKSRLLSDRFSAERPKGSFSTLEIQRTEQGDSAMYLCASSPKGAGSNTEAFFGQGTRLTVV.